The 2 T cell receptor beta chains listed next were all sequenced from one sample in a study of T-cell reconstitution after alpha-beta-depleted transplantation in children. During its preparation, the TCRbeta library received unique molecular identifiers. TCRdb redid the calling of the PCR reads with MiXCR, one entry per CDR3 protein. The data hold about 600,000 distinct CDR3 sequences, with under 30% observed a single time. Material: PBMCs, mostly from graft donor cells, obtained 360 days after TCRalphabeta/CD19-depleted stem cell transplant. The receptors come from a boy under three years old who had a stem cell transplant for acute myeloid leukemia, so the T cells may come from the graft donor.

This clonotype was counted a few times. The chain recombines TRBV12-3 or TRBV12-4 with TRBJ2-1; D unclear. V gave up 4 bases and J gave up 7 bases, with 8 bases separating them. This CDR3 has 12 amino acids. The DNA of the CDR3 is TGTGCCAGCAGTTCCGACAAGAATGAGCAGTTCTTC. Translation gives CASSSDKNEQFF.

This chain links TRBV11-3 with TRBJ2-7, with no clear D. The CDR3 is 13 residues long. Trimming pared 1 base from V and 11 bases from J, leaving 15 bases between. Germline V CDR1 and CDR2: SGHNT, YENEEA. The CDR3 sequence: CASSLAPPGEEYF. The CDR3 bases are TGTGCCAGCAGCTTAGCACCCCCTGGTGAGGAGTACTTC.